The T cell receptor beta chain under discussion was sequenced for a study of blood T cell repertoires in COVID-19. The wider study: The origin of the acute and convalescent COVID-19 samples was the United States, Italy and Spain. T cells, B-cell-depleted T cells, or PBMCs supplied cDNA or gDNA.

TCRdb's copy holds only in-frame clones and misses some; the assay was immunoSEQ multiplex PCR. The sample carries roughly 120,000 clones, about 70% recorded once. This CDR3 contains 16 residues. This sequence originates from a man at least 80 years old with COVID-19, enrolled during active disease. Sequencing was performed on peripheral blood. This sequence joins TRBV21-1 and TRBJ2-7; the table's D call, TRBD2, was not checked against the DNA. TRBV21-1 is annotated as a pseudogene. CDR3 sequence reads: CASSKLISGTIHEQYF. For the CDR3, the DNA is TGTGCCAGCAGCAAACTAATCAGCGGGACGATCCACGAGCAGTACTTC.